What follows are 30 T cell receptor beta chains derived from one specimen sequenced in a study of blood T cell repertoires in COVID-19. The method was immunoSEQ multiplex PCR; TCRdb's version includes in-frame clones alone and lacks a portion of them. Among roughly 410,000 clones listed, approximately 90% were seen once. The sample was peripheral blood. The receptors derive from a woman in her 40s with COVID-19, enrolled during active disease.

This chain connects TRBV27 to TRBJ2-7, with 11 bases that match TRBD2. This CDR3 comprises 15 residues. Germline V lookup: CDR1 MNHEY, CDR2 SMNVEV (reference sequence). Losses at the gene ends were 6 bases for V and 2 bases for J; bases not matched to a gene: 6. CDR3: CASRRIAGGAYEQYF. The DNA of the CDR3 is TGTGCCAGCAGAAGGATAGCGGGAGGGGCCTACGAGCAGTACTTC.

J is TRBJ1-2 and V is TRBV19; 12 positions match TRBD1. Unmatched junction bases numbered 8, after V lost 2 bases and J lost 4 bases. CDR1 is LNHDA, CDR2 SQIVND, per germline (reference sequence). This CDR3 has 17 residues. CDR3 region: CASSINVGTGGIYGYTF. The CDR3 coding sequence is TGTGCCAGTAGTATAAATGTAGGGACAGGGGGCATCTATGGCTACACCTTC. The full variable domain, in which reference TRBV19 and TRBJ1-2 provide the parts outside the CDR3, is DGGITQSPKYLFRKEGQNVTLSCEQNLNHDAMYWYRQDPGQGLRLIYYSQIVNDFQKGDIAEGYSVSREKKESFPLTVTSAQKNPTAFYLCASSINVGTGGIYGYTFGSGTRLTVV.

The chain employs TRBV5-5 and TRBJ2-1; 11 bases map to TRBD2. The V segment lost 6 bases and the J segment 1 base; nucleotides outside the gene matches: 12. Germline V gene sequence: CDR1 SGHKS, CDR2 YYEKEE (reference sequence). This CDR3 contains 18 residues. CDR3 in amino acids: CASTGGSGGAVSYNEQFF. The CDR3 nucleotides are TGTGCCAGCACCGGGGGTAGCGGGGGGGCCGTATCCTACAATGAGCAGTTCTTC.

The count of this clone is one. The gene calls are TRBV30 and TRBJ1-3; 10 positions match TRBD1. Trimming at V came to 1 base and at J to 11 bases, leaving 11 bases not matched to a gene. This CDR3 has 15 residues. Germline CDR1 GTSNPN, CDR2 SVGIG (reference sequence). Here the CDR3 DNA reads TGTGCCTGGAGTGCCTACCGGGACAGGGGATTGTCCATATATTTT. As protein: CAWSAYRDRGLSIYF.

This chain joins TRBV7-3 and TRBJ2-1, with TRBD1 identical over 8 bases. The CDR3 contains 16 residues. The germline V gene encodes CDR1 SGHTA and CDR2 FQGTGA. V was pared by 1 base and J by 4 bases, with 6 bases of the junction left unmatched. CDR3 DNA sequence: TGTGCCAGCAGCTTAATCCGGGACAGGAGATACAATGAGCAGTTCTTC. This codes for CASSLIRDRRYNEQFF.

Comments on this clone: A read error may account for a junction end that differs from germline. The V gene is TRBV7-2, the J gene TRBJ1-2; 7 nucleotides align to TRBD1. CDR1 and CDR2 (germline): SGHTA, FQGNSA. The CDR3 is made up of 12 amino acids. The CDR3 DNA reads as TGTGCCAGCACCTTACAGGGGAATGGCTACACCTTC. This codes for CASTLQGNGYTF.

The V gene is TRBV30, the J gene TRBJ2-3; 10 positions agree with TRBD1. CDR1 is GTSNPN, CDR2 SVGIG, per germline (reference sequence). Trimming cost V 5 bases and J 2 bases; bases outside gene matches: 1. The length of the CDR3 is 13 residues. The CDR3 DNA is TGTGCCTGGGGGACAGGGGTCACAGATACGCAGTATTTT. Residues: CAWGTGVTDTQYF.

The table lists this clone with a count of one. The chain uses TRBV19 and TRBJ1-6; 10 nucleotides line up with TRBD1. Looked up from germline, CDR1 is LNHDA and CDR2 is SQIVND (reference sequence). The CDR3 loop spans 15 amino acids. V trimming: 5 bases; J trimming: 7 bases; junction bases outside the gene matches: 5. The DNA of the CDR3 is TGTGCCAGTAGTTCGACAGGGGGCATGAATTCACCCCTCCACTTT. Translation: CASSSTGGMNSPLHF.

This clone was observed many times. The V and J genes are TRBV6-2 or TRBV6-3 and TRBJ2-2; 14 bases match TRBD2. The germline V gene encodes CDR1 MNHEY and CDR2 SVGEGT. The J segment lost 2 bases and the V segment lost 0 bases, leaving 2 bases of the junction unmatched. The CDR3 spans 18 residues. CDR3 coding DNA: TGTGCCAGCAGTTACTCGACTAGCGGGGGGGCCAACACCGGGGAGCTGTTTTTT. Translating gives CASSYSTSGGANTGELFF.

This clone appeared a single time. Sequence at one end of the junction differs from germline and may be a read error. As DNA, the CDR3 is TGTGCCAGTAGTATGTTATGGGGACACCCGGGTGCCTTC. It is translated as CASSMLWGHPGAF. This chain connects TRBV19 to TRBJ1-2, with a possible D match to TRBD1 (6 bases). CDR3 size: 13 residues. CDR1 is LNHDA, CDR2 SQIVND, per germline (reference sequence). The entire variable domain, with the rest obtained from reference TRBV19 and TRBJ1-2, is as follows: DGGITQSPKYLFRKEGQNVTLSCEQNLNHDAMYWYRQDPGQGLRLIYYSQIVNDFQKGDIAEGYSVSREKKESFPLTVTSAQKNPTAFYLCASSMLWGHPGAFGSGTRLTVV.

The rearrangement joins TRBV6-2 or TRBV6-3 to TRBJ1-2, with 7 bases aligning to TRBD1. This CDR3 has 13 residues. The V segment lost 4 bases and the J segment 7 bases; nucleotides outside the gene matches: 6. In germline, CDR1 is MNHEY, CDR2 SVGEGT. CDR3 DNA: TGTGCCAGCAGTTCGGGGACAGCGTTTGGCTACACCTTC. It translates to CASSSGTAFGYTF.

The gene calls are TRBV6-2 or TRBV6-3 and TRBJ2-7, with TRBD1 matching over 8 bases. This CDR3 region has 15 residues. Germline values: CDR1 MNHEY, CDR2 SVGEGT. Trimming removed 2 bases from V and 3 bases from J; junction bases left unmatched: 6. CDR3 DNA sequence: TGTGCCAGCAGTTACCAAGGGACAGGTGTCTACGAGCAGTACTTC. This encodes CASSYQGTGVYEQYF.

Regarding this clone: The same CDR3 can be traced to other DNA sequences in this sample. The rearrangement links TRBV12-3 or TRBV12-4 to TRBJ1-5, with a possible D match to TRBD1 (5 bases). Trimming left V 0 bases short and J 5 bases short, with 5 bases between. CDR3 length: 13 residues. The CDR3 is CASSLARDQPQHF. CDR3 coding DNA: TGTGCCAGCAGTTTAGCCAGGGATCAGCCCCAGCATTTT.

The chain carries TRBV28 and TRBJ1-3; D may be TRBD1 (5 bases). Germline CDR1 and CDR2: MDHEN and SYDVKM. Trimming took 6 bases from V and 5 from J, leaving 17 bases between them. This CDR3 contains 15 residues. The CDR3, as DNA: TGTGCCAGCAGCCCACCCGCAGGGTTAAGAAACACCATATATTTT. Translation: CASSPPAGLRNTIYF.

Here the CDR3 reads CASSNRDREGQPQHF. CDR3 coding DNA: TGTGCCAGCAGCAACCGGGACAGGGAAGGACAGCCCCAGCATTTT. The rearrangement joins TRBV5-6 to TRBJ1-5, with TRBD1 matching over 9 bases. V lost 4 bases and J lost 7; bases outside the gene matches: 9. CDR1 and CDR2 (germline): SGHDT, YYEEEE. The CDR3 is made up of 15 amino acids.

CDR3 protein: CASSPWDSPYQPQHF. DNA of the CDR3: TGTGCCAGCAGTCCCTGGGACAGCCCCTATCAGCCCCAGCATTTT. J is TRBJ1-5 and V is TRBV27, with 7 nucleotides matching TRBD1. The germline V gene encodes CDR1 MNHEY and CDR2 SMNVEV (reference sequence). V shed 5 bases and J 5 bases; nucleotides not matched to a gene: 9. The CDR3 loop spans 15 amino acids.

The CDR3 loop is CASALRGQEGYTF. The DNA for the CDR3 is TGTGCCAGCGCTCTGCGGGGGCAAGAGGGCTACACCTTC. The V call is TRBV12-3 or TRBV12-4, the J call TRBJ1-2; the D gene is possibly TRBD1 (6 bases). V lost 8 bases, J lost 8 bases, and 18 bases lay in between. The CDR3 is 13 amino acids.

This chain joins TRBV3-1 (or the pseudogene TRBV3-2) and TRBJ2-1; tentative D call: TRBD1 (5 bases). Germline V gives CDR1 LGHDT, CDR2 YNNKEL (reference sequence). This CDR3 spans 13 amino acids. Trimming removed 4 bases from V and 7 bases from J, with 11 bases in between. The CDR3 loop is CASSRQGINEQFF. The CDR3 bases are TGTGCCAGCAGCCGCCAGGGTATTAATGAGCAGTTCTTC.

The V call is TRBV4-1, the J call TRBJ2-5, with D unresolved. Trimming pared 4 bases from V and 5 bases from J, leaving 11 bases between. Per the germline V gene, CDR1 is MGHRA and CDR2 is YSYEKL. The length of the CDR3 is 13 residues. The CDR3 nucleotides are TGCGCCAGCAGCCCAAGACTCGGCGAGACCCAGTACTTC. It translates to CASSPRLGETQYF.

This chain links TRBV9 with TRBJ1-1, with TRBD1 as a possible D gene (5 bases). Trimming pared 3 bases from V and 1 base from J, leaving 7 bases between. Germline V gene lookup returns CDR1 SGDLS and CDR2 YYNGEE. This CDR3 has 13 amino acids. The CDR3 loop is CASSETANTEAFF. The CDR3 coding sequence is TGTGCCAGCAGCGAGACAGCGAACACTGAAGCTTTCTTT.

The gene calls are TRBV7-3 and TRBJ2-7, with 8 positions matching TRBD1. The V and J ends lost 5 bases and 12 bases, in that order; junction bases with no gene match: 9. Germline V gene data show CDR1 as SGHTA and CDR2 as FQGTGA. This CDR3 is 12 amino acids long. CDR3 residues: CASSAFGQGLYF. For the CDR3, the DNA is TGTGCCAGCAGCGCTTTCGGACAGGGCCTGTACTTC. Supplemented by reference TRBV7-3 and TRBJ2-7, the full variable domain reads GAGVSQTPSNKVTEKGKYVELRCDPISGHTALYWYRQSLGQGPEFLIYFQGTGAADDSGLPNDRFFAVRPEGSVSTLKIQRTERGDSAVYLCASSAFGQGLYFGPGTRLTVT.

This chain joins TRBV6-6 and TRBJ2-5; TRBD2 is a possible D gene (6 bases). This CDR3 comprises 14 residues. In germline, CDR1 is MNHNY, CDR2 SVGAGI (reference sequence). Trimming took off 6 bases at V and 1 base at J, with 12 bases between the two ends. DNA of the CDR3: TGTGCCAGCAGAATCACTAGCCTCCAAGAGACCCAGTACTTC. This sequence encodes CASRITSLQETQYF.

This sequence joins TRBV29-1 and TRBJ2-3; possible D gene TRBD2, 5 bases. The CDR3 runs to 13 residues. Germline CDR1 and CDR2: SQVTM and ANQGSEA. V lost 6 bases and J 5 bases, leaving 15 bases between the germline ends. CDR3 amino acids: CSVATGSVDTQYF. The CDR3 DNA reads TGCAGCGTCGCCACGGGGTCGGTAGATACGCAGTATTTT.

V is TRBV6-2 or TRBV6-3 and J is TRBJ2-3; D might be TRBD2 (6 bases). There are 13 residues in the CDR3. V lost 6 bases, J lost 3 bases, and 10 bases lay in between. CDR1 and CDR2 (germline): MNHEY, SVGEGT. The CDR3 DNA follows: TGTGCCAGCAGCTCTAGCGAAACAGATACGCAGTATTTT. Translation gives CASSSSETDTQYF.

V and J are TRBV19 and TRBJ1-5; 10 nucleotides align to TRBD1. With V trimmed by 5 bases and J by 4 bases, 5 bases remained unmatched. The CDR3 extends over 15 amino acids. CDR1 LNHDA and CDR2 SQIVND come from the germline V gene (reference sequence). The CDR3 loop reads CASSPWGQGNQPQHF. The CDR3 bases are TGTGCCAGTAGTCCGTGGGGACAGGGGAATCAGCCCCAGCATTTT.

The gene calls are TRBV5-1 and TRBJ2-5; TRBD1 matches at 11 bases. CDR1 is SGHRS, CDR2 YFSETQ, per germline. Trimming removed 4 bases from V and 5 bases from J; junction bases left unmatched: 7. CDR3 size: 15 residues. The CDR3 region is CASSQGTGGEETQYF. DNA for the CDR3: TGCGCCAGCAGCCAAGGGACAGGGGGAGAGGAGACCCAGTACTTC.

The chain links TRBV10-3 to TRBJ2-1, with 8 bases identical to TRBD1. This CDR3 is built from 15 residues. V gave up 10 bases and J gave up 7 bases; unmatched junction bases: 15. Germline V gene data show CDR1 as ENHRY and CDR2 as SYGVKD. The CDR3, as DNA: TGTGCCACCGGTCACAGGGGGGAAGAGAGGAATGAGCAGTTCTTC. It is translated as CATGHRGEERNEQFF.

The chain carries TRBV13 and TRBJ2-7; D might be TRBD1 (7 bases). Germline-derived CDR1 and CDR2 are PRHDT and FYEKMQ (reference sequence). The V end was cut by 4 bases, the J end by 5 bases, with 18 bases between. The CDR3 runs 15 residues. CDR3 sequence (DNA): TGTGCCAGCAGCTCCAAGGAGGCAGGGGGGAACGAGCAGTACTTC. Its translation: CASSSKEAGGNEQYF.

This chain uses TRBV11-1 with TRBJ1-4, with no clear D. CDR3 length: 11 amino acids. Trimming left V 4 bases short and J 5 bases short, with 2 bases between. The germline V gene has CDR1 SGHAT and CDR2 FQDESV (reference sequence). The CDR3 loop is CASSSNEKLFF. CDR3 DNA sequence: TGTGCCAGCAGCTCGAATGAAAAACTGTTTTTT. Full variable domain (rest looked up from reference TRBV11-1 and TRBJ1-4): EAEVAQSPRYKITEKSQAVAFWCDPISGHATLYWYRQILGQGPELLVQFQDESVVDDSQLPKDRFSAERLKGVDSTLKIQPAELGDSAMYLCASSSNEKLFFGSGTQLSVL.

The chain is built from TRBV30 and TRBJ1-3; no firm D call. V was pared by 0 bases and J by 8 bases, with 20 bases between. The CDR3 has 16 residues. The germline V gene encodes CDR1 GTSNPN and CDR2 SVGIG (reference sequence). The CDR3 DNA follows: TGTGCCTGGAGTGTGTCCGGCTCAGGATTGAGGGACACCATATATTTT. Translated, it gives CAWSVSGSGLRDTIYF.